This is a list of T cell receptor beta chains from one sample in a study of response to subunit inactivated influenza vaccine. TCRdb recomputed calls from the RT-PCR reads with MiXCR, one row per CDR3 protein. The sample lists about 650,000 distinct CDR3 sequences, approximately 15% occurring once. Material: PBMCs from blood, obtained around two weeks before vaccination. Source of these receptors: a man aged 50 or older who received an inactivated influenza vaccine. The CDR3 runs from the conserved cysteine through the conserved F or W. A D gene is named only where the DNA matches it firmly.

V gene,D gene,CDR3 protein
TRBV7-5,NA,CISVPEALRGYGYTF
TRBV5-1,TRBD1,CASSPGTGKGEKLFF
TRBV5-4,TRBD1,CASSPTTRTGDEQYF
TRBV5-1,TRBD1,CASSLTDRADTQYF
TRBV29-1,TRBD1,CSVVFGQGSGNTIYF
TRBV7-2,TRBD2,CASSWTSGPYEQYF
TRBV10-3,NA,CAIRVQGADTQYF
TRBV20-1,NA,CSARDLVGMNTEAFF
TRBV18,NA,CASSPTTRTAWDEQFF
TRBV5-1,TRBD1,CASSIGTGLDIQYF
TRBV10-2,TRBD2,CASSDLREPTDTQYF
TRBV3-1,TRBD2,CASSQGASGLSYEQYF
TRBV4-3,NA,CASSKRGAHETQYF
TRBV6-2/TRBV6-3,NA,CASSYSFTGYSYEQYF
TRBV12-3/TRBV12-4,NA,CASSFRDNYGYTF
TRBV20-1,TRBD1,CSAPGQGGSPLHF
TRBV29-1,TRBD2,CSATSGRAGDTQYF
TRBV5-4,TRBD2,CASRAGTSRAYEQYF
TRBV10-3,TRBD1,CAISDHRGSEKLFF
TRBV6-1,TRBD2,CASRRGGGVETQYF
TRBV2,NA,CASTASESDNSPLHF
TRBV14,NA,CASSRMVDSPLHF
TRBV3-1,NA,CASSPVIRGGAFF
TRBV7-3,TRBD2,CASSASGGSLETQYF
TRBV14,NA,CASSQDQAHVRFF
TRBV19,NA,CASRSLGLSGANVLTF
TRBV2,TRBD2,CASRTSGIPTDTQYF
TRBV3-1,NA,CASSRQGGGLSWDNEQFF
TRBV6-2/TRBV6-3,TRBD1,CASSFGQVLHF